The next 16 T cell receptor beta chains were all read from a single sample in a study of Ad26.COV2.S vaccination and SARS-CoV-2 variants. The treatment: 19 received Ad26.COV2.S at low or high dose, single or two shots; 5 received placebo; per-sample allocation not given. At day 63 after the first vaccine or placebo injection, samples were drawn. Clones were read by immunoSEQ multiplex PCR, and TCRdb kept only the in-frame ones, dropping some. Of about 320,000 clones in the sample, just under 85% were seen once. Sequenced material: peripheral blood, taken in a trial of Ad26.COV2.S vaccine versus placebo. These receptors came from a person between 18 and 65 years old who received the Ad26.COV2.S COVID-19 vaccine or a placebo.

The chain recombines TRBV11-2 with TRBJ2-1; 7 bases agree with TRBD2. The CDR3 is made up of 14 amino acids. V shed 6 bases, J shed 7 bases, and the junction held 9 bases outside the gene matches. CDR1 SGHAT and CDR2 FQNNGV come from the germline V gene. CDR3 residues: CASSGDRGGNEQFF. CDR3 sequence (DNA): TGTGCCAGCAGTGGCGATAGGGGAGGGAATGAGCAGTTCTTC.

This clone was recorded only once. V is TRBV5-4 and J is TRBJ2-7; TRBD2 matches at 7 bases. The CDR3 has 15 residues. The ends lost 2 bases at V and 0 bases at J; junction bases unmatched: 5. CDR1 is SGHNT, CDR2 YYREEE, per germline (reference sequence). The CDR3 sequence is CASSFLAASSYEQYF. In nucleotides, the CDR3 is TGTGCCAGCAGCTTCCTAGCGGCCAGCTCCTACGAGCAGTACTTC.

This clone has only one observation. The chain joins TRBV28 to TRBJ1-1; weak D call: TRBD1 (6 bases). The germline gives CDR1 MDHEN, CDR2 SYDVKM. V was trimmed by 11 bases and J by 3 bases, leaving 16 bases between them. CDR3 length equals 13 residues. The CDR3 DNA follows: TGTGCCGCGATTCGGGGGCAGTACACTGAAGCTTTCTTT. Its protein is CAAIRGQYTEAFF. The full variable domain, with the rest looked up from reference TRBV28 and TRBJ1-1, is DVKVTQSSRYLVKRTGEKVFLECVQDMDHENMFWYRQDPGLGLRLIYFSYDVKMKEKGDIPEGYSVSREKKERFSLILESASTNQTSMYLCAAIRGQYTEAFFGQGTRLTVV.

The chain combines TRBV4-1 with TRBJ2-7, with TRBD1 matching 9 bases. Germline trimming cut 3 bases from V and 3 bases from J; bases unmatched to any gene: 3. The CDR3 loop spans 14 amino acids. Germline CDR1 is MGHRA and CDR2 is YSYEKL. The CDR3 bases are TGCGCCAGCAGCCATAGGACAGGGGACTACGAGCAGTACTTC. This codes for CASSHRTGDYEQYF.

This chain links TRBV11-2 with TRBJ2-7; D uncertain. Per the germline V gene, CDR1 is SGHAT and CDR2 is FQNNGV. The length of the CDR3 is 15 residues. Trimming shortened V by 5 bases and J by 5 bases, and 19 bases separated the two germline ends. CDR3 loop: CASSPHLGLFDEQYF. The CDR3 DNA reads TGTGCCAGCAGCCCTCATTTAGGGTTATTCGACGAGCAGTACTTC.

The rearrangement links TRBV6-6 to TRBJ2-7; no clear D. The CDR3 covers 13 residues. Trimming left V 0 bases short and J 6 bases short, with 9 bases between. The V gene's germline CDR1 is MNHNY and CDR2 SVGAGI (reference sequence). CDR3 DNA: TGTGCCAGCAGTTACTCAACCCAGTCCGAGCAGTACTTC. Residues: CASSYSTQSEQYF.

This clone was observed a single time. The V and J genes are TRBV3-1 (or the pseudogene TRBV3-2) and TRBJ2-2; D perhaps matches TRBD1 (5 bases). The V end lost 4 bases, the J end lost 2 bases, and 8 bases lay between the germline ends. Per the germline V gene, CDR1 is LGHDT and CDR2 is YNNKEL (reference sequence). This CDR3 has 14 amino acids. The CDR3 region is CASSRTYNTGELFF. The CDR3 DNA follows: TGTGCCAGCAGCCGGACATATAACACCGGGGAGCTGTTTTTT.

V gene TRBV7-2 combines with J gene TRBJ1-5, with D perhaps matching TRBD1 (6 bases). The length of the CDR3 is 13 residues. Germline V lookup: CDR1 SGHTA, CDR2 FQGNSA. V gave up 8 bases and J gave up 0 bases, with 8 bases separating them. CDR3 protein: CASGTYSNQPQHF. The DNA for the CDR3 is TGTGCCAGCGGGACATATAGCAATCAGCCCCAGCATTTT.

This rearrangement joins TRBV11-3 to TRBJ2-3; D gene uncertain. The germline V and J ends were trimmed by 4 bases and 2 bases, with 7 bases remaining between them. Germline V CDR1 and CDR2: SGHNT, YENEEA. The CDR3 covers 13 residues. CDR3 in amino acids: CASSSVNTDTQYF. The DNA for the CDR3 is TGTGCCAGCAGCTCAGTGAACACAGATACGCAGTATTTT.

The genes are TRBV29-1 and TRBJ2-1; D possibly matches TRBD1 or TRBD2 (5 bases each). This CDR3 has 13 residues. Trimming pared 6 bases from V and 5 bases from J, leaving 14 bases between. Germline CDR1 SQVTM, CDR2 ANQGSEA. Here the CDR3 reads CSVRTGANNEQFF. The CDR3 DNA follows: TGCAGCGTGCGGACTGGGGCTAACAATGAGCAGTTCTTC.

This chain joins TRBV14 and TRBJ1-3; 7 positions agree with TRBD1. This CDR3 region has 17 residues. V shed 3 bases, J shed 0 bases, and the junction held 8 bases outside the gene matches. Per the germline V gene, CDR1 is SGHDN and CDR2 is FVKESK. The CDR3, as DNA: TGTGCCAGCAGCCACAGGAGAGGGGACAGCTCTGGAAACACCATATATTTT. Translated, it gives CASSHRRGDSSGNTIYF.

V gene TRBV14 combines with J gene TRBJ1-6, with TRBD1 as a possible D gene (6 bases). The CDR3 covers 16 residues. V was shortened by 0 bases and J by 8 bases, with 14 bases between the two germline ends. Per the germline V gene, CDR1 is SGHDN and CDR2 is FVKESK. The CDR3 nucleotides read TGTGCCAGCAGCCAAGATAGGGGGAATCTTTATTCACCCCTCCACTTT. It encodes CASSQDRGNLYSPLHF.

This clone was detected only a few times. The chain recombines TRBV12-3 or TRBV12-4 with TRBJ1-6; possible D gene TRBD1, 5 bases. The germline V and J ends were trimmed by 2 bases and 14 bases, with 13 bases remaining between them. This CDR3 has 13 amino acids. The CDR3 region has the DNA TGTGCCAGCAGTTTATCCGGGGGGTGGACCCTCCACTTT. Its translation is CASSLSGGWTLHF.

This clone was seen only a few times. The V and J genes are TRBV18 and TRBJ2-7, with 7 bases lining up with TRBD1. The CDR3 has 14 residues. The germline V gene encodes CDR1 KGHSH and CDR2 LQKENI. V was clipped by 4 bases and J by 3 bases; unmatched bases: 6. CDR3: CASSQIRDSYEQYF. The CDR3 region has the DNA TGTGCCAGCTCACAAATCCGGGACAGCTACGAGCAGTACTTC.

This sequence joins TRBV28 and TRBJ1-1, with a weak D call TRBD1 (5 bases). This CDR3 has 15 amino acids. Germline CDR1 is MDHEN and CDR2 is SYDVKM. Trimming cost V 8 bases and J 3 bases, with 19 bases left between them. The CDR3 nucleotides are TGTGCCAGCTTGTCCGGGGCGACGGGGTACACTGAAGCTTTCTTT. This sequence encodes CASLSGATGYTEAFF.

The chain recombines TRBV19 with TRBJ1-1, with 8 bases aligning to TRBD1. The length of the CDR3 is 17 residues. Germline CDR1 reads LNHDA; CDR2 reads SQIVND (reference sequence). V gave up 3 bases and J gave up 0 bases; unmatched junction bases: 9. The CDR3 here is CASSMIGTGQLNTEAFF. The DNA for the CDR3 is TGTGCCAGTAGTATGATAGGGACAGGTCAATTGAACACTGAAGCTTTCTTT. Together with reference TRBV19 and TRBJ1-1, the CDR3 gives the full variable domain: DGGITQSPKYLFRKEGQNVTLSCEQNLNHDAMYWYRQDPGQGLRLIYYSQIVNDFQKGDIAEGYSVSREKKESFPLTVTSAQKNPTAFYLCASSMIGTGQLNTEAFFGQGTRLTVV.